The rows below give T cell receptor beta chains drawn from one sample of a study of blood T cell repertoires in COVID-19. Clones were sequenced by immunoSEQ multiplex PCR, and TCRdb holds only the in-frame ones, with some missing. The sample records 95,000 to 110,000 clones, about three quarters being singletons. The sample comprised peripheral blood. These receptor sequences come from a man in his 70s with acute or convalescent COVID-19. Each CDR3 is given with its conserved first and last residue. A D gene is named only where the DNA matches it firmly. Rows give clone size only sometimes, using once, few, many, or a class for an expanded clone.

V gene	clone size	CDR3 length	J gene	D gene	CDR3 protein	CDR3 DNA
TRBV4-3	NA	17	TRBJ2-6	TRBD1	CASSPGTGALWANVLTF	TGCGCCAGCAGCCCTGGGACAGGGGCTCTTTGGGCCAACGTCCTGACTTTC
TRBV3-1/TRBV3-2	once	15	TRBJ1-2	NA	CASSQGSGSNYGYTF	TGTGCCAGCAGCCAAGGGTCAGGGTCTAACTATGGCTACACCTTC
TRBV5-1	NA	14	TRBJ2-4	NA	CASSLIPGENIQYF	TGCGCCAGCAGCTTAATCCCAGGGGAAAACATTCAGTACTTC
TRBV19	NA	14	TRBJ2-7	TRBD1	CASSWGQGIYEQYF	TGTGCCAGTAGTTGGGGACAGGGTATCTACGAGCAGTACTTC
TRBV29-1	NA	16	TRBJ2-3	TRBD2	CSVHPSTSGGPDTQYF	TGCAGCGTCCACCCTTCGACTAGCGGGGGGCCAGATACGCAGTATTTT
TRBV7-6	NA	11	TRBJ2-1	NA	CASSLGGEQFF	TGTGCCAGCAGCCTGGGGGGTGAGCAGTTCTTC
TRBV29-1	NA	12	TRBJ1-1	NA	CSVGFRNTEAFF	TGCAGCGTTGGTTTCAGGAACACTGAAGCTTTCTTT
TRBV19	NA	15	TRBJ2-7	NA	CASSLRTRGSYEQYF	TGTGCCAGTAGTCTACGGACCCGGGGGTCCTACGAGCAGTACTTC
TRBV5-1	few	12	TRBJ1-1	NA	CASSSKRQEAFF	TGCGCCAGCAGCTCGAAGCGGCAGGAAGCTTTCTTT
TRBV7-8	few	14	TRBJ1-5	NA	CASSPVGSNQPQHF	TGTGCCAGCAGCCCGGTCGGTAGCAATCAGCCCCAGCATTTT
TRBV19	once	16	TRBJ1-1	NA	CASSIGHGRMDTEAFF	TGTGCCAGTAGTATAGGCCATGGGAGAATGGACACTGAAGCTTTCTTT
TRBV25-1	NA	15	TRBJ2-3	TRBD1	CASSDDRGGTDTQYF	TGTGCCAGCAGTGATGACAGGGGAGGTACAGATACGCAGTATTTT
TRBV5-1	NA	18	TRBJ2-3	TRBD1	CASSSTGALPASTDTQYF	TGCGCCAGCAGCTCGACAGGGGCCCTTCCAGCTAGCACAGATACGCAGTATTTT
TRBV4-1	few	16	TRBJ2-3	TRBD2	CASSLELAGGTDTQYF	TGCGCCAGCAGCCTCGAACTAGCGGGGGGCACAGATACGCAGTATTTT
TRBV19	NA	14	TRBJ2-7	TRBD2	CASSNRGSSYEQYF	TGTGCCAGTAGTAATCGCGGGAGCTCCTACGAGCAGTACTTC
TRBV9	NA	15	TRBJ2-5	NA	CASSVEPAPQETQYF	TGTGCCAGCAGCGTAGAGCCCGCTCCACAAGAGACCCAGTACTTC
TRBV12-3/TRBV12-4	NA	13	TRBJ2-3	TRBD2	CASSLAGGDTQYF	TGTGCCAGCAGTCTAGCGGGGGGGGATACGCAGTATTTT
TRBV13	NA	16	TRBJ2-1	TRBD2	CASRGRLAASYNEQFF	TGTGCCAGCAGGGGCCGACTAGCGGCATCCTACAATGAGCAGTTCTTC
TRBV7-2	once	15	TRBJ2-7	NA	CASSPGVRSSYEQYF	TGTGCCAGCAGCCCAGGTGTTAGAAGCTCCTACGAGCAGTACTTC
TRBV29-1	few	16	TRBJ2-7	NA	CSVEGLKGGGSYEQYF	TGCAGCGTTGAAGGACTGAAGGGAGGAGGCTCCTACGAGCAGTACTTC
TRBV7-9	NA	13	TRBJ2-1	NA	CASSQPGDHEQFF	TGTGCCAGCAGCCAACCGGGTGACCATGAGCAGTTCTTC
TRBV2	once	14	TRBJ1-3	NA	CASTILVAGNTIYF	TGTGCCAGCACCATACTTGTTGCTGGAAACACCATATATTTT
TRBV7-9	few	12	TRBJ1-3	NA	CASSLDGRSTAF	TGTGCCAGCAGCTTAGATGGCAGGTCCACGGCTTTT
TRBV4-1	once	12	TRBJ1-4	NA	CATRTSQGNLFF	TGCGCCACGCGAACTAGTCAGGGGAACCTGTTTTTT
TRBV27	NA	15	TRBJ2-1	TRBD2	CASSSLPTSGNEQFF	TGTGCCAGCAGTTCTCTCCCGACTAGCGGGAATGAGCAGTTCTTC
TRBV19	NA	14	TRBJ1-6	NA	CASSITRGESPLHF	TGTGCCAGTAGTATAACCAGGGGCGAGTCACCCCTCCACTTT
TRBV5-4	NA	16	TRBJ2-1	TRBD1	CASSRPGTGGHNEQFF	TGTGCCAGCAGTCGCCCCGGGACAGGGGGCCACAATGAGCAGTTCTTC
TRBV19	NA	14	TRBJ1-5	TRBD1	CASSKGQVSQPQHF	TGTGCCAGTAGTAAGGGACAGGTGAGTCAGCCCCAGCATTTT
TRBV19	NA	15	TRBJ1-1	TRBD1	CASSIAQGGATEAFF	TGTGCCAGTAGTATCGCACAGGGGGGAGCCACTGAAGCTTTCTTT
TRBV5-8	NA	13	TRBJ1-5	TRBD1	CASCRQGDQPQHF	TGTGCCAGCTGTAGACAGGGCGATCAGCCCCAGCATTTT
TRBV5-1	NA	15	TRBJ1-6	TRBD1	CASSLRGTGGSPLHF	TGCGCCAGCAGCTTGAGAGGGACAGGGGGTTCACCCCTCCACTTT
TRBV6-5	NA	15	TRBJ1-5	TRBD1	CASTLTGTDNQPQHF	TGTGCCAGCACCTTGACCGGGACAGATAATCAGCCCCAGCATTTT
TRBV11-3	once	15	TRBJ2-3	TRBD2	CASSLSGGNTDTQYF	TGTGCCAGCAGCCTTAGCGGGGGGAACACAGATACGCAGTATTTT
TRBV7-2	NA	13	TRBJ1-1	TRBD1	CASSPRQGLEAFF	TGTGCCAGCAGCCCCCGACAGGGTCTCGAAGCTTTCTTT
TRBV9	NA	16	TRBJ1-4	NA	CASSVASQGPVEKLFF	TGTGCCAGCAGCGTAGCTTCGCAGGGGCCGGTGGAAAAACTGTTTTTT
TRBV9	NA	15	TRBJ1-6	TRBD1	CASSPSGQGLSPLHF	TGTGCCAGCAGCCCCTCAGGACAGGGGCTTTCACCCCTCCACTTT
TRBV9	NA	13	TRBJ2-2	NA	CASSVVMSGELFF	TGTGCCAGCAGCGTAGTTATGTCCGGGGAGCTGTTTTTT
TRBV27	NA	13	TRBJ1-2	NA	CASSSDRFYGYTF	TGTGCCAGCAGTTCGGACAGATTCTATGGCTACACCTTC
TRBV4-1	NA	16	TRBJ1-5	NA	CASSQGIGEDHQPQHF	TGCGCCAGCAGCCAAGGGATAGGGGAGGACCATCAGCCCCAGCATTTT
TRBV6-5	NA	15	TRBJ2-5	TRBD2	CASGEIQTGGETQYF	TGTGCCAGCGGCGAAATACAGACGGGAGGGGAGACCCAGTACTTC
TRBV2	few	16	TRBJ1-1	TRBD1	CASSESGQGVETEAFF	TGTGCCAGCAGTGAAAGTGGGCAGGGGGTGGAGACTGAAGCTTTCTTT
TRBV3-1/TRBV3-2	NA	15	TRBJ2-7	NA	CASSQAGGLSYEQYF	TGTGCCAGCAGCCAAGCGGGGGGCCTTTCCTACGAGCAGTACTTC
TRBV27	NA	13	TRBJ2-1	NA	CASSLETGNEQFF	TGTGCCAGCAGTTTAGAAACCGGGAATGAGCAGTTCTTC
TRBV12-3/TRBV12-4	NA	13	TRBJ1-5	NA	CASRDRKSQPQHF	TGTGCCAGCAGAGACAGGAAGTCTCAGCCCCAGCATTTT
TRBV29-1	NA	12	TRBJ1-1	NA	CSVAQGMLGAFF	TGCAGCGTTGCCCAGGGCATGTTGGGAGCTTTCTTT
TRBV27	NA	16	TRBJ1-5	TRBD1	CASSITTGGRNQPQHF	TGTGCCAGCAGTATCACAACAGGGGGCAGGAATCAGCCCCAGCATTTT
TRBV9	NA	16	TRBJ1-3	TRBD1	CASSVSQGAAGNTIYF	TGTGCCAGCAGCGTTTCGCAGGGGGCGGCTGGAAACACCATATATTTT